A single T cell receptor beta chain is shown here with its context. Its antigen is undetermined. This entry is derived from a study of T cell clusters in autoimmune cytopenias. Study summary: Healthy donor controls had a mean age of about 56 years and median age of roughly 60 years. Study results and caveats: Primary autoimmune cytopenia patients appeared to lack physiological T cell clusters present in healthy donors.

Germline loops: CDR1 SGHKS, CDR2 YYEKEE (reference sequence). CDR3 length: 14 residues. Multiplex touch-down PCR amplified TRB using TRB-A and TRB-B pools in one tube. For each CDR3 protein, TCRdb gives one entry from its re-call of the multiplex PCR reads, without DNA. The listing contains nearly 15,000 distinct CDR3 sequences. Each sample's input was approximately 0.25 ug genomic DNA, some 40,000 genome equivalents. These data were also reused for a study on T cell repertoires in aging, cancer and after chemotherapy. That source reports: Healthy donors lost TCR diversity with age mainly through richness, cancer patients through richness and evenness.

V gene TRBV5-5 combines with J gene TRBJ2-7. The TCR comes from a human donor in good health. The sequenced sample consisted of peripheral blood. CDR3 region: CASSWGHGTYEQYF. Supplemented by reference TRBV5-5 and TRBJ2-7, the full variable domain reads DAGVTQSPTHLIKTRGQQVTLRCSPISGHKSVSWYQQVLGQGPQFIFQYYEKEERGRGNFPDRFSARQFPNYSSELNVNALLLGDSALYLCASSWGHGTYEQYFGPGTRLTVT.